This T cell receptor beta chain came from a study of beta chain features in type 1 diabetes. The germline gives CDR1 SGHRS, CDR2 YFSETQ. V lost 0 bases and J lost 8; bases outside the gene matches: 8. This CDR3 comprises 16 residues. This clone showed up just a few times. Antigen specificity is unknown. Sequenced material consisted of expressed TCRB transcripts (all of the isolated RNA was reverse transcribed). This table comes from immunoSEQ multiplex PCR, and its TCRdb copy is limited to in-frame clones, with some not included. The profile shows 200,000 to 250,000 clones, 7.5% to 10% of them singletons. Study-wide findings and caveats: More deletions and fewer insertions at VDJ junctions were seen in type 1 diabetes patients.

Source material: naive CD4+ T cells from blood. This clonotype was obtained from a woman younger than 35 in good health. This chain connects TRBV5-1 to TRBJ2-1; the match to TRBD2 covers 10 bases. For the CDR3, the DNA is TGCGCCAGCAGCTTGGGGGCTAGCGGGGGCACGGATGAGCAGTTCTTC. Amino acids: CASSLGASGGTDEQFF.